Listed below are T cell receptor beta chains from one sample, sequenced in a study of blood T cell repertoires in COVID-19. TCRdb's table, derived via immunoSEQ multiplex PCR, lists solely in-frame clones and lacks some. The sample includes nearly 50,000 clones, about nine tenths of them seen just once. Material: peripheral blood. These receptor sequences come from an elderly woman with COVID-19, enrolled during active disease. Both conserved end residues are part of each CDR3. The D gene is left open where the match is weak. Size is stated for part of the rows, as once, few or many counts, or as a class when the clone is expanded.

J: TRBJ1-2; size: NA; V: TRBV20-1; D: NA; DNA: TGCAGTGCTAGTGCAAACAGGGACGGCTACACCTTC; CDR3: CSASANRDGYTF
J: TRBJ2-1; size: medium-sized; V: TRBV28; D: TRBD1; DNA: TGTGCCAGCAGTTTATGGGGGACAGTTAACAATGAGCAGTTCTTC; CDR3: CASSLWGTVNNEQFF
J: TRBJ2-6; size: NA; V: TRBV5-1; D: NA; DNA: TGCGCCAGCAGCTCTCCTCAGGACATAAGGGCCAACGTCCTGACTTTC; CDR3: CASSSPQDIRANVLTF
J: TRBJ1-5; size: once; V: TRBV12-3/TRBV12-4; D: TRBD1; DNA: TGTGCCAGCAGTCTGGACAGGAACCAGCCCCAGCATTTT; CDR3: CASSLDRNQPQHF
J: TRBJ2-2; size: NA; V: TRBV3-1/TRBV3-2; D: NA; DNA: TGTGCCAGCAGCCAAGTTTTGGAGGGCCGCAGACTCCTCCTGAACACCGGGGAGCTGTTTTTT; CDR3: CASSQVLEGRRLLLNTGELFF
J: TRBJ1-2; size: NA; V: TRBV18; D: NA; DNA: TGTGCCAGCTCACCTCTAAGTGGCTACACCTTC; CDR3: CASSPLSGYTF
J: TRBJ1-4; size: NA; V: TRBV11-2; D: NA; DNA: TGTGCCAGCAGCTTACGGGAAACTAATGAAAAACTGTTTTTT; CDR3: CASSLRETNEKLFF
J: TRBJ1-3; size: NA; V: TRBV5-1; D: TRBD1; DNA: TGCGCCAGCAGCTCTTCGGGACAGGGGGCCGGAAACACCATATATTTT; CDR3: CASSSSGQGAGNTIYF
J: TRBJ1-2; size: NA; V: TRBV18; D: TRBD1; DNA: TGTGCCAGCTCATTGAGGACAGGGGGAAACTATGGCTACACCTTC; CDR3: CASSLRTGGNYGYTF
J: TRBJ2-7; size: once; V: TRBV6-5; D: NA; DNA: TGTGCCAGCAGAACAGACCCAACCTCTTACGAGCAGTACTTC; CDR3: CASRTDPTSYEQYF
J: TRBJ1-2; size: NA; V: TRBV29-1; D: NA; DNA: TGCAGCTCCCGAGCGGGGATGGGTTTAGGTGGCTACACCTTC; CDR3: CSSRAGMGLGGYTF
J: TRBJ1-2; size: NA; V: TRBV29-1; D: NA; DNA: TGCAGCGTTACCCCCGGGACAAAAGGCTACACCTTC; CDR3: CSVTPGTKGYTF
J: TRBJ1-1; size: NA; V: TRBV7-8; D: NA; DNA: TGTGCCAGCAGCTTAGTTAGGGGCACTGAAGCTTTCTTT; CDR3: CASSLVRGTEAFF